Listed below are T cell receptor beta chains from one sample, sequenced in a study of cytomegalovirus exposure and HLA in healthy donors. The table came from immunoSEQ multiplex PCR; TCRdb's copy has only in-frame clones and leaves some out. The sample gives 90,000 to 120,000 clones, 70% to 85% of which show up once; approximately 1.2% is in the top ten. Specimen: PBMCs. These TCRs come from a woman between 18 and 29 years old in good health and CMV-seronegative. Each CDR3 is given with its conserved first and last residue.

CAWRPGQGRDTGELFF	TRBV30	TRBJ2-2
CSVRVGRGTEAFF	TRBV29-1	TRBJ1-1
CASSPGGIAKNIQYF	TRBV18	TRBJ2-4
CASSPGTSGETQYF	TRBV9	TRBJ2-5
CASSLDRLAGGPTDTQYF	TRBV5-5	TRBJ2-3
CASSSKTLAGGFNTDTQYF	TRBV7-8	TRBJ2-3
CASSEQGWTYNSPLHF	TRBV6-1	TRBJ1-6
CASSDSAGPTDTQYF	TRBV6-4	TRBJ2-3
CASSQWIGLDLTDTQYF	TRBV28	TRBJ2-3
CASGRVRKSGNTIYF	TRBV6-5	TRBJ1-3
CASSLPVNNEQFF	TRBV18	TRBJ2-1